Below, 28 T cell receptor beta chains from the same sample are listed, as sequenced in a study of CD8 T cells in Susac syndrome. Random-hexamer reverse transcription was applied to roughly 0.5 to 1 ug RNA. TCRdb processed the immunoSEQ multiplex PCR reads anew with MiXCR; each CDR3 protein has one entry. The repertoire holds about 200,000 distinct CDR3 sequences, over 90% seen once, with approximately 0.097% in the top ten. The material sequenced was CD4+ T cells from PBMCs. Receptors originate from a human donor with multiple sclerosis.

The gene calls are TRBV20-1 and TRBJ1-1; D ambiguous. Germline CDR1 and CDR2: DFQATT and SNEGSKA (reference sequence). V lost 7 bases, J lost 5 bases, and 14 bases lay in between. The CDR3 loop spans 12 amino acids. The CDR3 nucleotides are TGCAGTGTGGTCCCCACGCTAACTGAAGCTTTCTTT. Translating it yields CSVVPTLTEAFF.

V and J are TRBV29-1 and TRBJ1-1; D possibly corresponds to TRBD1 (6 bases). Germline V gives CDR1 SQVTM, CDR2 ANQGSEA. Deletions cut 7 bases from V and 3 bases from J, with 12 bases between. The CDR3 sequence is 12 residues long. The CDR3 loop reads CSEGRGDTEAFF. The CDR3 DNA is TGCAGCGAAGGTAGGGGGGACACTGAAGCTTTCTTT.

CDR3 coding DNA: TGTGCCACCAGCAGACCGCGGCCTCTCACAGATACGCAGTATTTT. Translation: CATSRPRPLTDTQYF. This rearrangement joins TRBV15 to TRBJ2-3; D is uncertain. CDR1 is LNHNV and CDR2 is YYDKDF in the germline V gene (reference sequence). The CDR3 contains 15 residues. V was trimmed by 2 bases and J by 2 bases, leaving 11 bases between them.

This clonotype was recorded only once. CDR3 amino acids: CASSGGQAVLNYGYTF. CDR3 sequence (DNA): TGTGCCAGCAGCGGAGGACAGGCCGTTCTTAACTATGGCTACACCTTC. The rearrangement links TRBV9 to TRBJ1-2, with 7 bases aligning to TRBD1. Germline V gene lookup returns CDR1 SGDLS and CDR2 YYNGEE. The CDR3 loop spans 16 amino acids. J lost 1 base, V lost 3 bases, and 9 bases had no gene match. The full variable domain, in which reference TRBV9 and TRBJ1-2 provide the parts outside the CDR3, is DSGVTQTPKHLITATGQRVTLRCSPRSGDLSVYWYQQSLDQGLQFLIQYYNGEERAKGNILERFSAQQFPDLHSELNLSSLELGDSALYFCASSGGQAVLNYGYTFGSGTRLTVV.

The chain links TRBV20-1 to TRBJ2-5; D possibly corresponds to TRBD1 (5 bases). This CDR3 has 14 residues. The V gene's germline CDR1 is DFQATT and CDR2 SNEGSKA (reference sequence). Deletions cut 5 bases from V and 4 bases from J, with 17 bases between. CDR3 sequence: CSAEWGFRGETQYF. DNA for the CDR3: TGCAGTGCTGAATGGGGCTTTCGAGGAGAGACCCAGTACTTC.

This chain uses TRBV20-1 with TRBJ1-2; maybe TRBD1 (6 bases). The V gene's germline CDR1 is DFQATT and CDR2 SNEGSKA (reference sequence). The germline V and J ends were trimmed by 0 bases and 4 bases, with 9 bases remaining between them. CDR3 length: 13 residues. The CDR3 sequence is CSARDLTGYGYTF. The DNA of the CDR3 is TGCAGTGCTAGAGATCTGACAGGCTATGGCTACACCTTC.

This chain joins TRBV29-1 and TRBJ2-1, with TRBD2 matching 9 bases. Looked up from germline, CDR1 is SQVTM and CDR2 is ANQGSEA. Unmatched junction bases numbered 10, after V lost 6 bases and J lost 7 bases. The CDR3 has 14 residues. The CDR3 DNA reads TGCAGCGTAGATAGCGGGAGCGGAATAAATGAGCAGTTCTTC. Translation: CSVDSGSGINEQFF.

The gene calls are TRBV20-1 and TRBJ1-1; D possibly corresponds to TRBD1 (5 bases). CDR1 DFQATT and CDR2 SNEGSKA come from the germline V gene (reference sequence). V lost 1 base to trimming and J lost 1 base, with 16 bases between them. The CDR3 sequence is 16 residues long. CDR3 residues: CSARGLGRGKNTEAFF. DNA of the CDR3: TGCAGTGCTAGAGGTTTGGGGCGGGGGAAGAACACTGAAGCTTTCTTT.

This chain joins TRBV29-1 and TRBJ2-3, with D possibly matching TRBD2 (6 bases). There are 13 residues in the CDR3. Germline V gene data show CDR1 as SQVTM and CDR2 as ANQGSEA. Trimming shortened V by 4 bases and J by 6 bases, and 14 bases separated the two germline ends. Here the CDR3 reads CSVVREALDTQYF. CDR3 DNA: TGCAGCGTTGTGAGGGAGGCACTCGATACGCAGTATTTT.

The V call is TRBV7-9, the J call TRBJ2-3; 8 bases fit TRBD2. Looked up from germline, CDR1 is SEHNR and CDR2 is FQNEAQ (reference sequence). The CDR3 contains 16 residues. The trim removed 4 bases at V and 2 bases at J, leaving 8 bases unmatched. Written as DNA, the CDR3 is TGTGCCAGCAGCTCGGCCAGGACTAGCATCACAGATACGCAGTATTTT. Protein sequence: CASSSARTSITDTQYF.

The rearrangement links TRBV14 to TRBJ2-6; D is uncertain. The CDR3 spans 14 residues. Trimming shortened V by 4 bases and J by 2 bases, and 6 bases separated the two germline ends. Germline CDR1 and CDR2: SGHDN and FVKESK. CDR3 loop: CASSLKPGANVLTF. The DNA for the CDR3 is TGTGCCAGCAGCCTTAAGCCTGGGGCCAACGTCCTGACTTTC. The whole variable domain, filled in from reference TRBV14 and TRBJ2-6, reads EAGVTQFPSHSVIEKGQTVTLRCDPISGHDNLYWYRRVMGKEIKFLLHFVKESKQDESGMPNNRFLAERTGGTYSTLKVQPAELEDSGVYFCASSLKPGANVLTFGAGSRLTVL.

The J gene is TRBJ2-5, the V gene TRBV6-5; 8 bases map to TRBD2. The CDR3 length is 15 residues. Per the germline V gene, CDR1 is MNHEY and CDR2 is SVGAGI. The J segment lost 5 bases and the V segment lost 10 bases, leaving 15 bases of the junction unmatched. CDR3: CATVGTGGPGETQYF. The CDR3 DNA reads TGTGCCACCGTGGGCACGGGGGGGCCCGGGGAGACCCAGTACTTC.

This chain joins TRBV7-2 and TRBJ2-3; D gene unclear. Trimming left V 10 bases short and J 4 bases short, with 9 bases between. The CDR3 spans 11 residues. The germline CDR1 and CDR2 sequences are SGHTA and FQGNSA. The CDR3 spells CANLTPDTQYF. CDR3 coding DNA: TGTGCCAACCTCACGCCAGATACGCAGTATTTT.

The chain uses TRBV27 and TRBJ2-5; 9 nucleotides agree with TRBD1. The CDR3 is made up of 15 amino acids. Trimming removed 5 bases from V and 5 bases from J; junction bases left unmatched: 9. Germline V gene lookup returns CDR1 MNHEY and CDR2 SMNVEV (reference sequence). The CDR3 DNA is TGTGCCAGCAGTCCCTATCCGGGACAGGGCGAGACCCAGTACTTC. It translates to CASSPYPGQGETQYF.

This clonotype appeared a single time. This chain uses TRBV7-9 with TRBJ2-7; no firm D call. Germline assignment: CDR1 SEHNR and CDR2 FQNEAQ (reference sequence). The germline V and J ends were trimmed by 5 bases and 2 bases, with 13 bases remaining between them. The CDR3 loop spans 14 amino acids. The CDR3 protein is CASSLGERPYEQYF. The CDR3 DNA is TGTGCCAGCAGCCTCGGTGAAAGACCCTACGAGCAGTACTTC.

CDR3 sequence: CASSRPPNEQFF. The CDR3 DNA is TGTGCCAGCAGCCGTCCTCCCAATGAGCAGTTCTTC. The J gene is TRBJ2-1, the V gene TRBV12-3 or TRBV12-4; no clear D. This CDR3 is built from 12 residues. V lost 6 bases and J 6 bases, leaving 9 bases between the germline ends.

The chain joins TRBV9 to TRBJ1-2; the D gene is possibly TRBD1 (5 bases). Germline V lookup: CDR1 SGDLS, CDR2 YYNGEE. This CDR3 comprises 11 residues. The V end was cut by 7 bases, the J end by 5 bases, with 9 bases between. The CDR3 sequence: CASDRGYGYTF. CDR3 nucleotides: TGTGCCAGCGACAGAGGGTATGGCTACACCTTC.

The chain uses TRBV30 and TRBJ1-1, with D perhaps TRBD1 (6 bases). CDR1 GTSNPN and CDR2 SVGIG come from the germline V gene (reference sequence). The CDR3 sequence is 13 residues long. Trimming left V 6 bases short and J 4 bases short, with 15 bases between. The CDR3 here is CACNTGPGTEAFF. CDR3 coding DNA: TGTGCCTGCAACACAGGGCCGGGCACTGAAGCTTTCTTT.

This clonotype was detected only a few times. The J gene is TRBJ1-2, the V gene TRBV12-3 or TRBV12-4; D call uncertain. V was shortened by 1 base and J by 6 bases, with 3 bases between the two germline ends. CDR3 length: 11 residues. Written as DNA, the CDR3 is TGTGCCAGCAGTTTAGGGGATGGCTACACCTTC. Translating gives CASSLGDGYTF.

The rearrangement joins TRBV4-2 to TRBJ1-5, with D unresolved. Trimming took off 0 bases at V and 0 bases at J, with 9 bases between the two ends. CDR3 length: 16 amino acids. Per the germline V gene, CDR1 is LGHNA and CDR2 is YNFKEQ. The DNA of the CDR3 is TGTGCCAGCAGCCAAGACAGGCAGAATAGCAATCAGCCCCAGCATTTT. This sequence encodes CASSQDRQNSNQPQHF.

V is TRBV12-3 or TRBV12-4 and J is TRBJ1-2; a possible D gene is TRBD1 (5 bases). V lost 6 bases, J lost 8 bases, and 13 bases lay in between. The length of the CDR3 is 12 residues. CDR3 DNA sequence: TGTGCCAGCAGCAAACAGGTTGGAGGCTACACCTTC. This encodes CASSKQVGGYTF.

J is TRBJ2-6 and V is TRBV24-1, with 7 bases identical to TRBD1. This CDR3 has 16 residues. From germline, CDR1 is KGHDR and CDR2 SFDVKD. The J segment lost 0 bases and the V segment lost 4 bases, leaving 2 bases of the junction unmatched. This CDR3 is CATSEDRSSGANVLTF. The CDR3 DNA reads TGTGCCACCAGTGAGGACAGGAGCTCTGGGGCCAACGTCCTGACTTTC.

The genes are TRBV3-1 and TRBJ1-1; unclear D gene. The germline gives CDR1 LGHDT, CDR2 YNNKEL (reference sequence). V lost 2 bases, J lost 4 bases, and 11 bases lay in between. The CDR3 totals 14 residues. CDR3 protein: CASSQTEEFTEAFF. Written as DNA, the CDR3 is TGTGCCAGCAGCCAAACGGAAGAGTTCACTGAAGCTTTCTTT.

The chain employs TRBV20-1 and TRBJ2-3; 7 bases match TRBD2. Germline assignment: CDR1 DFQATT and CDR2 SNEGSKA (reference sequence). This CDR3 is 15 amino acids long. The ends lost 0 bases at V and 5 bases at J; junction bases unmatched: 8. In nucleotides, the CDR3 is TGCAGTGCTAGAGATCATCGCGGGAGTGGAGATACGCAGTATTTT. Amino acids: CSARDHRGSGDTQYF.

The V call is TRBV9, the J call TRBJ2-7, with a tentative D call TRBD2 (6 bases). The length of the CDR3 is 12 residues. V was cut by 4 bases and J by 5 bases, with 10 bases left in between. From germline, CDR1 is SGDLS and CDR2 YYNGEE. This CDR3 reads CASSSGVHEQYF. The CDR3 DNA sequence: TGTGCCAGCAGCTCGGGGGTCCACGAGCAGTACTTC. Variable domain in full (rest from reference TRBV9 and TRBJ2-7): DSGVTQTPKHLITATGQRVTLRCSPRSGDLSVYWYQQSLDQGLQFLIQYYNGEERAKGNILERFSAQQFPDLHSELNLSSLELGDSALYFCASSSGVHEQYFGPGTRLTVT.

This clonotype was picked up one time. The chain links TRBV29-1 to TRBJ2-5, with D tentatively TRBD2 (7 bases). Germline V gives CDR1 SQVTM, CDR2 ANQGSEA. This CDR3 contains 16 residues. The ends were cut back, 3 bases at V and 4 bases at J, with 21 bases in the middle. DNA of the CDR3: TGCAGCGTTGATAAAGCGGGACACCCGAACCGAGAGACCCAGTACTTC. It is translated as CSVDKAGHPNRETQYF.

With respect to this clonotype: One end of the junction varies from germline; a read error may be responsible. CDR3 bases: TGTGCCAGCAGCTTGGAGGCCAACCAAGAGACCCAGCACTTC. It specifies CASSLEANQETQHF. This chain connects TRBV5-4 to TRBJ2-5; D not certain. CDR1 and CDR2 (germline): SGHNT, YYREEE (reference sequence). The CDR3 spans 14 residues.

This clonotype was observed once. The CDR3 is CASSFMVDTQYF. The CDR3 DNA reads as TGTGCCAGCAGTTTTATGGTAGATACGCAGTATTTT. V gene TRBV27 combines with J gene TRBJ2-3; D not resolved. The CDR3 covers 12 residues. V was clipped by 3 bases and J by 5 bases, with 6 bases between them. Germline CDR1 is MNHEY and CDR2 is SMNVEV (reference sequence).